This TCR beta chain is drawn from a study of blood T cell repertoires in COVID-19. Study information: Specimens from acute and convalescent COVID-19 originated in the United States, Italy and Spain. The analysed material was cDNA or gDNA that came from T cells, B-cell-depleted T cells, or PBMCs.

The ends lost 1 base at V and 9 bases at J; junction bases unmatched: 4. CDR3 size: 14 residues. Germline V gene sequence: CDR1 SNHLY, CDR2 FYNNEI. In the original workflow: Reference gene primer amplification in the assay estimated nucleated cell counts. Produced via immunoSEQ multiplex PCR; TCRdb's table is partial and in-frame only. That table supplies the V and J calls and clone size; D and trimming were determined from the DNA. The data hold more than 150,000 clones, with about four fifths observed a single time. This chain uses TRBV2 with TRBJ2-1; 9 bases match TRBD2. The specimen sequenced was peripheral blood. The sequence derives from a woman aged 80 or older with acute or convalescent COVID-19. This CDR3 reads CASSEGNSGSEQFF. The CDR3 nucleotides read TGTGCCAGCAGTGAAGGGAATAGCGGGAGTGAGCAGTTCTTC.